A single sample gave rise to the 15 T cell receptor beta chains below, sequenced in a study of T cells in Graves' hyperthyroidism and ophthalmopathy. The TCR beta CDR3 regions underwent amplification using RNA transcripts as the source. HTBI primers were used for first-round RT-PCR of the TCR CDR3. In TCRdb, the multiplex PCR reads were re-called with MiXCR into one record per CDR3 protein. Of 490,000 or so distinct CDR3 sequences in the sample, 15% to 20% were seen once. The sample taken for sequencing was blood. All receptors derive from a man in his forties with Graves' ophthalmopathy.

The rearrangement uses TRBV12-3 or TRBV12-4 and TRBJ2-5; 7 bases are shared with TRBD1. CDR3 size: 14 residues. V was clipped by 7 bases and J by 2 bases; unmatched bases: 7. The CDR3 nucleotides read TGTGCCAGCAAGAAGGGGACAGTACAAGAGACCCAGTACTTC. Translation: CASKKGTVQETQYF.

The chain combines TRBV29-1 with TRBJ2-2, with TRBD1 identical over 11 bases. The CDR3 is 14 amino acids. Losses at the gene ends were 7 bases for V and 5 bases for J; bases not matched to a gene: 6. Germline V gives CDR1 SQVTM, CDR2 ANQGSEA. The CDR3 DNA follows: TGCAGCGGGACCGGGACAGGGGGGACCGGGGAGCTGTTTTTT. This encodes CSGTGTGGTGELFF.

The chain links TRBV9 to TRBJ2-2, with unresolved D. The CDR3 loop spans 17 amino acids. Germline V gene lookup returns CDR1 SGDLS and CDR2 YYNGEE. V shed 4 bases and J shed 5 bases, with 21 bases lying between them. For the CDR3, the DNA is TGTGCCAGCAGCCAAAAACCGCCTGAAGTTGGAACCGGGGAGCTGTTTTTT. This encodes CASSQKPPEVGTGELFF. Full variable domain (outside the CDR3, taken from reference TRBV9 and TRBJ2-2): DSGVTQTPKHLITATGQRVTLRCSPRSGDLSVYWYQQSLDQGLQFLIQYYNGEERAKGNILERFSAQQFPDLHSELNLSSLELGDSALYFCASSQKPPEVGTGELFFGEGSRLTVL.

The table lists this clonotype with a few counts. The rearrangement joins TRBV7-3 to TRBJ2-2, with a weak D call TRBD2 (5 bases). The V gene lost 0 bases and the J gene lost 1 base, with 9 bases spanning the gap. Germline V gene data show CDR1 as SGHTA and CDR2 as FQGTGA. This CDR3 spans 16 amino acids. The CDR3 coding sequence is TGTGCCAGCAGCTTAACGAGGACTTTGAACACCGGGGAGCTGTTTTTT. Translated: CASSLTRTLNTGELFF.

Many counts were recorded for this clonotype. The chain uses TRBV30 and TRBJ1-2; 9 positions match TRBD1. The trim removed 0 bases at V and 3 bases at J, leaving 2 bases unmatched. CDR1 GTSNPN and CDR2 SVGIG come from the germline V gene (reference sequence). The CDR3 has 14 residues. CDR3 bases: TGTGCCTGGAGTGTACGGACAGGGGACTATGGCTACACCTTC. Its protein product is CAWSVRTGDYGYTF.

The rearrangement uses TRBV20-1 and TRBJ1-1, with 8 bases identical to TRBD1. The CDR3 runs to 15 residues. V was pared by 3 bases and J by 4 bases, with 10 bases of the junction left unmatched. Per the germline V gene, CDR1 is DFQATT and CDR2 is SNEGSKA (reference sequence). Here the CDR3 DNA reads TGCAGTGCTAGGCCAGGGGGCGAAATGGTCACTGAAGCTTTCTTT. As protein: CSARPGGEMVTEAFF.

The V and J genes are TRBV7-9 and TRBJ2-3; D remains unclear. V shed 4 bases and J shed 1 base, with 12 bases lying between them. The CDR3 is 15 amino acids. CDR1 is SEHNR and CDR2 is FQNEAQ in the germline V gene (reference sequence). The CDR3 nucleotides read TGTGCCAGCAGCTCTTTTCCCTTGGGCACAGATACGCAGTATTTT. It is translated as CASSSFPLGTDTQYF. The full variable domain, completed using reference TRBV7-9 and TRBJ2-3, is DTGVSQNPRHKITKRGQNVTFRCDPISEHNRLYWYRQTLGQGPEFLTYFQNEAQLEKSRLLSDRFSAERPKGSFSTLEIQRTEQGDSAMYLCASSSFPLGTDTQYFGPGTRLTVL.

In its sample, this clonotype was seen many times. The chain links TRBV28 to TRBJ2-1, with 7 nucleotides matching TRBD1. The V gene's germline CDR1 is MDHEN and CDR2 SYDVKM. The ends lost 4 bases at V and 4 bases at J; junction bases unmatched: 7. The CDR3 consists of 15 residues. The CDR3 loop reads CASSSRDSLYNEQFF. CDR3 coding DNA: TGTGCCAGCAGTTCCCGGGACAGCTTATACAATGAGCAGTTCTTC.

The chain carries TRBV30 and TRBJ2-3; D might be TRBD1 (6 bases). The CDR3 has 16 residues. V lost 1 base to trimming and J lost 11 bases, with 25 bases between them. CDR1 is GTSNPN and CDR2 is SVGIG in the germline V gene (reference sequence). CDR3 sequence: CAWSGDLGARRMGQYF. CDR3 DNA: TGTGCCTGGAGTGGCGATCTGGGGGCTCGGAGGATGGGGCAGTATTTT.

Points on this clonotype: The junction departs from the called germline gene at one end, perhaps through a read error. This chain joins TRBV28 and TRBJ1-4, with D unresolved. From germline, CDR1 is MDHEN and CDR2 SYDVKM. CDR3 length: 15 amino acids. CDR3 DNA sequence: TGTGCCAGCACCTACGGGTGGCCAACTAGTGAAAAACTGTTTTTT. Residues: CASTYGWPTSEKLFF.

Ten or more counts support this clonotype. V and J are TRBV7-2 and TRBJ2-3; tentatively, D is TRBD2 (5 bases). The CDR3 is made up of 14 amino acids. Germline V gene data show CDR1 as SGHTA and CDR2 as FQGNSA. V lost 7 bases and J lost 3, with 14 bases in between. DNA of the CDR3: TGTGCCAGCACCCGTGAGGACTTTACAGATACGCAGTATTTT. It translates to CASTREDFTDTQYF.

The CDR3 loop reads CASCQWGAGANVLTF. For the CDR3, the DNA is TGTGCCAGCTGTCAGTGGGGGGCTGGGGCCAACGTCCTGACTTTC. J is TRBJ2-6 and V is TRBV28; D perhaps matches TRBD2 (6 bases). Germline assignment: CDR1 MDHEN and CDR2 SYDVKM. Trimming removed 8 bases from V and 2 bases from J, with 13 bases in between. The CDR3 consists of 15 residues.

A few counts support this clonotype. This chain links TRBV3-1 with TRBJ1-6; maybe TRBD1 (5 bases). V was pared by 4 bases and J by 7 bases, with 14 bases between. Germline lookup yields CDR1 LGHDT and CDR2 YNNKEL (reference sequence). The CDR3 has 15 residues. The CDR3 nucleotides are TGTGCCAGCAGCCGGGACGGATCATCAAATTCACCCCTCCACTTT. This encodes CASSRDGSSNSPLHF.

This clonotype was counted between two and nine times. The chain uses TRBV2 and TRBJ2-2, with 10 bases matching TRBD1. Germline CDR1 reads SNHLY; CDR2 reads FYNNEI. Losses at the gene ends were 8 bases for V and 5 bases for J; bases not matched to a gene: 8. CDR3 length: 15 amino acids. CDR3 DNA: TGTGCCAGCGTAGGCGGGACAGGGGATACCGGGGAGCTGTTTTTT. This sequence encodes CASVGGTGDTGELFF.

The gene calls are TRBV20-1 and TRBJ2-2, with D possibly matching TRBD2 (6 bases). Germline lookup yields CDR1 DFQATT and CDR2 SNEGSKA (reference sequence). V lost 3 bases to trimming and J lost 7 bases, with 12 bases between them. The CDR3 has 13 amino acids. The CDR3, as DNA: TGCAGTGCTAGGACCAGGGAGGACGGGGAGCTGTTTTTT. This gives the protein CSARTREDGELFF.